Sequencing of this T cell receptor (beta chain) was carried out in a study of OX40 agonist ivuxolimab in advanced cancers. The CDR3 extends over 16 amino acids. V was pared by 2 bases and J by 2 bases, with 13 bases between. Germline V lookup: CDR1 MNHEY, CDR2 SMNVEV (reference sequence). The data were produced by immunoSEQ multiplex PCR, yet TCRdb's version contains in-frame clones alone and is incomplete. The table shows 60,000 to 70,000 clones, with about 88% occurring only once. The receptor's source is an adult with an advanced solid tumor such as melanoma, head and neck, liver or kidney cancer. This material consisted of CD4+ or CD8+ T cells sorted from blood, taken in a trial of the OX40 agonist ivuxolimab. The chain combines TRBV27 with TRBJ1-5; no firm D call. CDR3 amino acids: CASSLLGIVGNQPQHF. The CDR3 coding sequence is TGTGCCAGCAGTTTACTGGGGATCGTGGGCAATCAGCCCCAGCATTTT.